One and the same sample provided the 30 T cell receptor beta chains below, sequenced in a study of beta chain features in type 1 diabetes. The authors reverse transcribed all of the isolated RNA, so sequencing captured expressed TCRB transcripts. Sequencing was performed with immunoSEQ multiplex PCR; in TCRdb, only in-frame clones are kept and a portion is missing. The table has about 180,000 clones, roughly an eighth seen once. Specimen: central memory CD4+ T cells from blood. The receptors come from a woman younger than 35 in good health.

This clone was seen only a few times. CDR3 coding DNA: TGTGCCAGCAGAGCAGGGGAAAGGTATGAAGCTTTCTTT. Translation: CASRAGERYEAFF. This chain links TRBV6-5 with TRBJ1-1, with D maybe TRBD1 (6 bases). V was shortened by 6 bases and J by 7 bases, with 15 bases between the two germline ends. The CDR3 runs 13 residues. The germline gives CDR1 MNHEY, CDR2 SVGAGI.

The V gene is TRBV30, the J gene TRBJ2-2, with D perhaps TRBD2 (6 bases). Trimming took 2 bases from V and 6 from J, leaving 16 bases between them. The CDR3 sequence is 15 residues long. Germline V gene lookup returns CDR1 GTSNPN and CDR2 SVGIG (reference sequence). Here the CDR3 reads CAWSRAGLGSGELFF. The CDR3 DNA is TGTGCCTGGAGTAGGGCGGGATTGGGTTCCGGGGAGCTGTTTTTT.

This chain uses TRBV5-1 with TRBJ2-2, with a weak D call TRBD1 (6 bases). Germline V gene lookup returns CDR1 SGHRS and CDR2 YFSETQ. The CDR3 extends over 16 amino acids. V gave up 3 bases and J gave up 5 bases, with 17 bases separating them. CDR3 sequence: CASSSQTGTKTGELFF. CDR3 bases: TGCGCCAGCAGCTCACAAACCGGGACAAAAACCGGGGAGCTGTTTTTT.

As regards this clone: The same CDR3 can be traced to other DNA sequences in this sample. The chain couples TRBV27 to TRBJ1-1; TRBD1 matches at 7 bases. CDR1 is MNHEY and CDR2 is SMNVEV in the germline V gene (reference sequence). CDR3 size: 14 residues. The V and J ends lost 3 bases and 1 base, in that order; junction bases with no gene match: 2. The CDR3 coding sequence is TGTGCCAGCAGTTTGAGGGGGCCGAACACTGAAGCTTTCTTT. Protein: CASSLRGPNTEAFF.

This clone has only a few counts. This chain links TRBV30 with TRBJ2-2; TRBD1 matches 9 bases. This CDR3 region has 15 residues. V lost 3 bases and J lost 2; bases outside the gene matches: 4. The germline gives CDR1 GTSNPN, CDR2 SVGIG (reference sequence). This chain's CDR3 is CAWRTTGGNTGELFF. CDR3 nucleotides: TGTGCCTGGAGAACAACAGGGGGCAACACCGGGGAGCTGTTTTTT.

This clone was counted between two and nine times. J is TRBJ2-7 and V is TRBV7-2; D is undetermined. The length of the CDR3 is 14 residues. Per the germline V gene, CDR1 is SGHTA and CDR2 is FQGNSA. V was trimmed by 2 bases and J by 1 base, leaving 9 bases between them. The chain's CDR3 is CASSLKSRSYEQYF. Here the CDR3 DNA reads TGTGCCAGCAGCTTAAAATCCAGATCCTACGAGCAGTACTTC.

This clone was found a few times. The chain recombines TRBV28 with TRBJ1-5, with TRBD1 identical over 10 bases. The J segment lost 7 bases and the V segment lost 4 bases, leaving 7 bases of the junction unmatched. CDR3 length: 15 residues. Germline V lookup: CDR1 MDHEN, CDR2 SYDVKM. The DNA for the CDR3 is TGTGCCAGCAGTTCCGGGACAGGGGACTGGCAGCCCCAGCATTTT. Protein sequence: CASSSGTGDWQPQHF.

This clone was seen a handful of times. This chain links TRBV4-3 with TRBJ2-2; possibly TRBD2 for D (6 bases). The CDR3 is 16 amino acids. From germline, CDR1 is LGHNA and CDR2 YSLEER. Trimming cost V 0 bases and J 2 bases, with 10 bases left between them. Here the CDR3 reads CASSQDTSLNTGELFF. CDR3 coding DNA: TGCGCCAGCAGCCAAGACACTAGCCTTAACACCGGGGAGCTGTTTTTT.

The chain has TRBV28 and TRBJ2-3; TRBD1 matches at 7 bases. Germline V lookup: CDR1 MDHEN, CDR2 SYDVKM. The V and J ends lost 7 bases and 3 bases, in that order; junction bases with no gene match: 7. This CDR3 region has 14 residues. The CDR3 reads CASNNRGGTDTQYF. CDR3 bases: TGTGCCAGCAACAACAGGGGTGGAACAGATACGCAGTATTTT.

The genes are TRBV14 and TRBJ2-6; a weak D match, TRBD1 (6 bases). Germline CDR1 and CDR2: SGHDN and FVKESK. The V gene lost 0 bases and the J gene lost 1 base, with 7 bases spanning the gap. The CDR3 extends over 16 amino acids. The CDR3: CASSQDGTSGANVLTF. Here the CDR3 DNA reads TGTGCCAGCAGCCAAGACGGGACATCTGGGGCCAACGTCCTGACTTTC.

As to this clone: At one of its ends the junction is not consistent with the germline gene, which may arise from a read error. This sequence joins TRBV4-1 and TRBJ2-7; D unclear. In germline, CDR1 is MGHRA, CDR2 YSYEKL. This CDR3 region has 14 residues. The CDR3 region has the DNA TGTGCCAGCAGCCAAGATCTTACTGATGGCGAGCAGTACTTC. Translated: CASSQDLTDGEQYF.

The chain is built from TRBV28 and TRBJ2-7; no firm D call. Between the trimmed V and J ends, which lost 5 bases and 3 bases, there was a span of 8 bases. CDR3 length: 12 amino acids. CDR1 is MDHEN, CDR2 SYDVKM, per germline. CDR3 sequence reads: CASSPGSYEQYF. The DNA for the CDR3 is TGTGCCAGCAGTCCTGGTAGCTACGAGCAGTACTTC.

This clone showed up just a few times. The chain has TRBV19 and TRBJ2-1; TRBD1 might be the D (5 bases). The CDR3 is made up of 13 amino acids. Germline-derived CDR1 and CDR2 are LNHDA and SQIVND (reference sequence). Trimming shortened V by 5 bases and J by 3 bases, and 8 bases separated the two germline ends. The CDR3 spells CASSPRGYNEQFF. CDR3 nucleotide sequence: TGTGCCAGTAGTCCAAGGGGCTACAATGAGCAGTTCTTC.

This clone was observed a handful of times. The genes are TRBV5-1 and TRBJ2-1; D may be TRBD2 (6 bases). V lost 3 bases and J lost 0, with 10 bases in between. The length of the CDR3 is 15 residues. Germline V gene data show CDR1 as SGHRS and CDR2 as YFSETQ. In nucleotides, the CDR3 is TGCGCCAGCAGCTCTACTAGCCGCTCCTACAATGAGCAGTTCTTC. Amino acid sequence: CASSSTSRSYNEQFF. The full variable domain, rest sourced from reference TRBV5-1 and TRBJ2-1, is KAGVTQTPRYLIKTRGQQVTLSCSPISGHRSVSWYQQTPGQGLQFLFEYFSETQRNKGNFPGRFSGRQFSNSRSEMNVSTLELGDSALYLCASSSTSRSYNEQFFGPGTRLTVL.

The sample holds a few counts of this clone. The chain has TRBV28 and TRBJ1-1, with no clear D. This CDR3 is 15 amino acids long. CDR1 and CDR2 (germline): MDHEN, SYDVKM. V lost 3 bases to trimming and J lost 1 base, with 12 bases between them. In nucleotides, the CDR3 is TGTGCCAGCAGTTTTAACAGAGCTACGAACACTGAAGCTTTCTTT. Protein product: CASSFNRATNTEAFF.

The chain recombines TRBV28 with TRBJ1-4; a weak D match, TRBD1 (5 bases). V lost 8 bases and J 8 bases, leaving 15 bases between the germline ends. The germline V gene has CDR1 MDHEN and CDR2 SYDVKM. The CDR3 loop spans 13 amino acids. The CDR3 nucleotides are TGTGCCAGCTGTTGGCAGGGTACAGAAAAACTGTTTTTT. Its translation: CASCWQGTEKLFF.

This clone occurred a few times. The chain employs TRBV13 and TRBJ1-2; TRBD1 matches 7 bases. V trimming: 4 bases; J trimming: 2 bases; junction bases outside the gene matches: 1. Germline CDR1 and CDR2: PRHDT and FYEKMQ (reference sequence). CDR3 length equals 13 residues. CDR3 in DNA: TGTGCCAGCAGCTCGACAGGGAACTATGGCTACACCTTC. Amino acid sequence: CASSSTGNYGYTF.

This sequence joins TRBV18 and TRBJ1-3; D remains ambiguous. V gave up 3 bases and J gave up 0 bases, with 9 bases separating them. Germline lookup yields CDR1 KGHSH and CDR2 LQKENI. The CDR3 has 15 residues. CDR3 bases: TGTGCCAGCTCACCTGAGATGAGCTCTGGAAACACCATATATTTT. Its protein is CASSPEMSSGNTIYF.

Written as DNA, the CDR3 is TGTGCCAGCAGCTTAGTGGTGGGGGCCACCGGGGAGCTGTTTTTT. Its protein is CASSLVVGATGELFF. The V call is TRBV7-6, the J call TRBJ2-2, with a possible D match to TRBD1 (6 bases). V shed 1 base and J shed 4 bases, with 10 bases lying between them. This CDR3 comprises 15 residues. CDR1 and CDR2 (germline): SGHVS, FNYEAQ. Together with reference TRBV7-6 and TRBJ2-2, the CDR3 gives the full variable domain: GAGVSQSPRYKVTKRGQDVALRCDPISGHVSLYWYRQALGQGPEFLTYFNYEAQQDKSGLPNDRFSAERPEGSISTLTIQRTEQRDSAMYRCASSLVVGATGELFFGEGSRLTVL.

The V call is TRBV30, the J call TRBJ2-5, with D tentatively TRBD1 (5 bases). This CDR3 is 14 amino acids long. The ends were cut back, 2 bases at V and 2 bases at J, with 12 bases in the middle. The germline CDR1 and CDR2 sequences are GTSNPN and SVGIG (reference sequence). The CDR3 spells CAWSRQGSQETQYF. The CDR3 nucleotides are TGTGCCTGGAGTAGGCAGGGATCACAAGAGACCCAGTACTTC.

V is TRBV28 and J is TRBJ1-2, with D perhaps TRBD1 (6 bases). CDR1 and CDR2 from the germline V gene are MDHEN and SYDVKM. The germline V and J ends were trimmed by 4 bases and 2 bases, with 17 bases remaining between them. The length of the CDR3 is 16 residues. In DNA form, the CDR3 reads TGTGCCAGCAGTTCCCTCAGGGGACCCGCGAACTATGGCTACACCTTC. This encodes CASSSLRGPANYGYTF.

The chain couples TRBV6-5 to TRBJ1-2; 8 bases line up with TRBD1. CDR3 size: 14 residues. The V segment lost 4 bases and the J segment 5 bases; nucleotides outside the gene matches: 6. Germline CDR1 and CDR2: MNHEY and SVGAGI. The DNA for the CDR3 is TGTGCCAGCAGTTTCAGAAGGACAGGGTATGGCTACACCTTC. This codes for CASSFRRTGYGYTF.

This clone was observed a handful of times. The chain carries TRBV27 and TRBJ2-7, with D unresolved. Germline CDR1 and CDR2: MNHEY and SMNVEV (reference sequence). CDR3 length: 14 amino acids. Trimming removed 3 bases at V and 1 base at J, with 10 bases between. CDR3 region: CASSFLPGSYEQYF. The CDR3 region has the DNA TGTGCCAGCAGTTTCTTACCCGGGTCCTACGAGCAGTACTTC.

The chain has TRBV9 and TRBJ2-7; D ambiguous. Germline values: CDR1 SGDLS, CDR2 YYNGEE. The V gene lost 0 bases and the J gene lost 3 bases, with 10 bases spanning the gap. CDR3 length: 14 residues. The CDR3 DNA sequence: TGTGCCAGCAGCGTAGGAACTACCCTCTACGAGCAGTACTTC. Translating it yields CASSVGTTLYEQYF.

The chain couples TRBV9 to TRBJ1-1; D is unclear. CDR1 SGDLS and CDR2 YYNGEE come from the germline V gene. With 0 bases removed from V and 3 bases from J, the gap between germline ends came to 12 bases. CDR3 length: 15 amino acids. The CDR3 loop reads CASSVVGIGDTEAFF. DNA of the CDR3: TGTGCCAGCAGCGTAGTGGGGATCGGGGACACTGAAGCTTTCTTT.

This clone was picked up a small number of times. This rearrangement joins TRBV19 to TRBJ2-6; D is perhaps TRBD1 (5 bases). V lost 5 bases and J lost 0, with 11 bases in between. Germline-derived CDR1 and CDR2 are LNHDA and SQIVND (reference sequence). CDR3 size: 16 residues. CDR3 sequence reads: CASSGDRSSGANVLTF. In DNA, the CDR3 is TGTGCCAGTAGTGGTGACAGATCCTCTGGGGCCAACGTCCTGACTTTC.

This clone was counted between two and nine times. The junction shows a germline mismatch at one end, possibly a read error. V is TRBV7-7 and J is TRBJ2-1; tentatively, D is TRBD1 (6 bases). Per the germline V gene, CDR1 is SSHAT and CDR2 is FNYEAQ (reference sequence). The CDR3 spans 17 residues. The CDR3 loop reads CASSTRGGFSSYNEQFF. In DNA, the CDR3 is TGTGCTAGCAGCACCCGAGGGGGTTTCAGCTCCTACAATGAGCAGTTCTTC.

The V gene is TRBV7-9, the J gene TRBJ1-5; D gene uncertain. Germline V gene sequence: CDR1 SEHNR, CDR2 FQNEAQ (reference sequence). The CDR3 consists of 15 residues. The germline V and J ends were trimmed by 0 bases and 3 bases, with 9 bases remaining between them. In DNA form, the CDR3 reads TGTGCCAGCAGCTTAGCGGCAGGTGACAATCAGCCCCAGCATTTT. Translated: CASSLAAGDNQPQHF.

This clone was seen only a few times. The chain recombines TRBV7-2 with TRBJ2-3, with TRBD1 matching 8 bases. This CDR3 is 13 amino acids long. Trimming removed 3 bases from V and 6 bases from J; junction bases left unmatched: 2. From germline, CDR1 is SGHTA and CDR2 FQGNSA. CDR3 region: CASSFDRGDTQYF. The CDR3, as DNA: TGTGCCAGCAGCTTTGACAGGGGCGATACGCAGTATTTT.

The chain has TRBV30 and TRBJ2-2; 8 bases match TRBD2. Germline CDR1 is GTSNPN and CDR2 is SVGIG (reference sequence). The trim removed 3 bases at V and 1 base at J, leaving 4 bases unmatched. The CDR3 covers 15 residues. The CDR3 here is CAWSPGGQNTGELFF. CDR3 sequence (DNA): TGTGCCTGGAGCCCGGGAGGGCAGAACACCGGGGAGCTGTTTTTT.